This TCR beta chain was obtained from a study of blood T cell repertoires in COVID-19. Study context: Researchers got acute and convalescent COVID-19 samples from the United States, Italy and Spain. The cDNA or gDNA used as material had been derived from T cells, B-cell-depleted T cells, or PBMCs.

In the original analysis: Estimation of nucleated cell counts relied on the amplification of reference gene primers. Data came from immunoSEQ multiplex PCR; TCRdb stores just in-frame clones and leaves some out. V and J calls and clone size are copied from that table; D and trimming were computed from the DNA. The repertoire holds roughly 120,000 clones, with about nine tenths as singletons. The trim removed 2 bases at V and 9 bases at J, leaving 21 bases unmatched. The CDR3 has 19 residues. The germline V gene encodes CDR1 MNHNS and CDR2 SASEGT. This TCR was sampled from a human donor in a cohort sampled during active COVID-19. V gene TRBV6-1 combines with J gene TRBJ2-1; 8 positions match TRBD2. What was sequenced was peripheral blood. CDR3 sequence (DNA): TGTGCCAGCAGTGAATCGCACTACAATCCGGGGACTAGAGTTCGTGAGCAGTTCTTC. This sequence encodes CASSESHYNPGTRVREQFF.